These T cell receptor beta chains were read from a single sample in a study of blood T cell repertoires in COVID-19. Assay: immunoSEQ multiplex PCR; the TCRdb copy retains only in-frame clones and omits some. This sample yields 40,000 or so clones, of which 85% to 90% are seen a single time; less than 30% belongs to the top ten. Sequencing was done on a sample of peripheral blood. Receptors were obtained from a man between 60 and 75 years old with active or convalescent COVID-19. Both conserved end residues are part of each CDR3. The D gene is left open where the match is weak. Size is stated for part of the rows, as once, few or many counts, or as a class when the clone is expanded.

J gene | V gene | D gene | clone size | CDR3 DNA | CDR3 protein
TRBJ1-1 | TRBV4-1 | TRBD1 | NA | TGCGCCAGCAGCCAACAGGGGGCCAGAACTGAAGCTTTCTTT | CASSQQGARTEAFF
TRBJ2-7 | TRBV30 | TRBD1 | NA | TGTGCCTGGAGTGCCTCCGGGACAGGGGTCGAGCAGTACTTC | CAWSASGTGVEQYF
TRBJ2-7 | TRBV5-4 | NA | NA | TGTGCCAGCAGCTTGGCGGGTTCCTACGAGCAGTACTTC | CASSLAGSYEQYF
TRBJ1-1 | TRBV18 | NA | NA | TGTGCCAGCTCAGAACAAAACACTGAAGCTTTCTTT | CASSEQNTEAFF
TRBJ2-7 | TRBV10-1 | TRBD2 | NA | TGCGCCAGCAGTGAAAGGACTAGCGGGAGCAACGAGCAGTACTTC | CASSERTSGSNEQYF
TRBJ2-1 | TRBV30 | TRBD2 | NA | TGTGCCTGTGGCATCCGGACTAGCGGATCCAAACCGGGCAATGAGCAGTTCTTC | CACGIRTSGSKPGNEQFF
TRBJ2-1 | TRBV29-1 | TRBD2 | NA | TGCAGCGTAGCCGGGACTAGCGGGAGGGCCGCCTACAATGAGCAGTTCTTC | CSVAGTSGRAAYNEQFF
TRBJ2-2 | TRBV18 | TRBD1 | NA | TGTGCCAGCTCACCGGTGCAGGGGGCGGACACCGGGGAGCTGTTTTTT | CASSPVQGADTGELFF
TRBJ2-1 | TRBV7-2 | NA | NA | TGTGCCAGCAGCTTAAATCCAGGTCATTACTACAATGAGCAGTTCTTC | CASSLNPGHYYNEQFF
TRBJ2-5 | TRBV4-3 | TRBD1 | NA | TGCGCCAGCAGCCGATCTATAGACAGGGCAGAGACCCAGTACTTC | CASSRSIDRAETQYF
TRBJ2-7 | TRBV3-1/TRBV3-2 | NA | NA | TGTGCCAGCAGCCAAGAAGGAGCCGACAGGCCCTACGAGCAGTACTTC | CASSQEGADRPYEQYF
TRBJ1-6 | TRBV2 | NA | NA | TGTGCCAGCAGCTATGACACCTCCTATAATTCACCCCTCCACTTT | CASSYDTSYNSPLHF
TRBJ2-2 | TRBV3-1/TRBV3-2 | NA | NA | TGTGCCAGCAGCCAAGCAACAGGGACGAACACCGGGGAGCTGTTTTTT | CASSQATGTNTGELFF
TRBJ2-1 | TRBV3-1/TRBV3-2 | TRBD2 | NA | TGTGCCAGCAGCCACGGGACTAGCGGGAACAATGAGCAGTTCTTC | CASSHGTSGNNEQFF
TRBJ2-5 | TRBV5-1 | TRBD2 | NA | TGCGCCAGCAGCTTGGTAGCGGGAGTGGTCGAGACCCAGTACTTC | CASSLVAGVVETQYF
TRBJ2-7 | TRBV7-9 | NA | once | TGTGCCAGCAGCTTAGTAGGGCAGGGGACCTACGAGCAGTACTTC | CASSLVGQGTYEQYF
TRBJ1-2 | TRBV5-4 | NA | NA | TGTGCCAGCAGCTTCGGCGGCAGACCTAACTATGGCTACACCTTC | CASSFGGRPNYGYTF
TRBJ2-7 | TRBV5-1 | TRBD1 | NA | TGCGCCAGCAGCTTGGACTACGGACAGGGCCCCTACGAGCAGTACTTC | CASSLDYGQGPYEQYF
TRBJ1-2 | TRBV23-1 | NA | NA | TGCGCCAGCAGTCACCTCCTGAGGGAGGGGCCTTATGGCTACACCTTC | CASSHLLREGPYGYTF
TRBJ1-2 | TRBV25-1 | NA | NA | TGTGCCAGCAGTGAATATGTGACAGGCAATGGCTACACCTTC | CASSEYVTGNGYTF
TRBJ2-2 | TRBV5-4 | NA | NA | TGTGCCAGCAGCCCCCCTGGGCGGGCAGACACCGGGGAGCTGTTTTTT | CASSPPGRADTGELFF
TRBJ1-6 | TRBV13 | NA | NA | TGTGCCAGCAGGGAGGCCGCGGGCTCCTATAATTCACCCCTCCACTTT | CASREAAGSYNSPLHF
TRBJ2-7 | TRBV6-5 | NA | NA | TGTGCCAGCAGCAGAGGGGGTGGGGACGAGCAGTACTTC | CASSRGGGDEQYF
TRBJ2-5 | TRBV3-1/TRBV3-2 | NA | NA | TGTGCCAGCAGCCAAGATAGGCACAGGGAAGAGACCCAGTACTTC | CASSQDRHREETQYF
TRBJ2-2 | TRBV6-2/TRBV6-3 | NA | once | TGTGCCAGCAGTTCGGCGGCTCCCGGCACCGGGGAGCTGTTTTTT | CASSSAAPGTGELFF
TRBJ1-2 | TRBV28 | NA | NA | TGTGCCAGCAGTATGCCTCGGGGGGCGAAAGGTGGCTACACCTTC | CASSMPRGAKGGYTF
TRBJ1-4 | TRBV28 | TRBD1 | once | TGTGCCAGCAGTTTTTCTGGGACAGGGGGCTCTAATGAAAAACTGTTTTTT | CASSFSGTGGSNEKLFF
TRBJ2-7 | TRBV6-1 | NA | NA | TGTGCCAGCAGTGAAGGTAGCTACCTGAGCTCCTACGAGCAGTACTTC | CASSEGSYLSSYEQYF
TRBJ1-3 | TRBV19 | TRBD1 | NA | TGTGCCAGTCTCCAGAGGACAGGGGGGTCTGGAAACACCATATATTTT | CASLQRTGGSGNTIYF
TRBJ2-6 | TRBV5-4 | NA | NA | TGTGCCAGCAGCCTCCGGAGCTCTGGGGCCAACGTCCTGACTTTC | CASSLRSSGANVLTF
TRBJ2-3 | TRBV3-1/TRBV3-2 | NA | NA | TGTGCCAGCAGCCAAGAATTTCCTGGGGCGAGCACAGATACGCAGTATTTT | CASSQEFPGASTDTQYF
TRBJ2-5 | TRBV7-2 | TRBD2 | NA | TGTGCCAGCAGCTCCCGGACTAGCGGGATTCCCGGGACCCAGTACTTC | CASSSRTSGIPGTQYF
TRBJ1-4 | TRBV2 | NA | NA | TGTGCCAGCAGTGAAGTAGCGAGGACTGCAGTCAAACTGTTTTTT | CASSEVARTAVKLFF
TRBJ1-3 | TRBV7-2 | TRBD1 | NA | TGTGCCAGCAGCCCTGACAGGGGTAGCTCTGGAAACACCATATATTTT | CASSPDRGSSGNTIYF
TRBJ2-7 | TRBV28 | TRBD2 | NA | TGTGCCAGCACCCCCGGACTAGCAGCCTACGAGCAGTACTTC | CASTPGLAAYEQYF
TRBJ1-6 | TRBV2 | NA | once | TGTGCCAGCAGATCAGTCGGACGGGGTTCACCCCTCCACTTT | CASRSVGRGSPLHF
TRBJ1-1 | TRBV3-1/TRBV3-2 | NA | NA | TGTGCCAGCAGCCAAGATCCGGGTGAAGCTTTCTTT | CASSQDPGEAFF
TRBJ2-7 | TRBV28 | NA | few | TGTGCCAGCAGCCCGATCCTCAGGGTCTACGAGCAGTACTTC | CASSPILRVYEQYF
TRBJ2-3 | TRBV11-3 | NA | NA | TGTGCCAGCAGCTTAGGCTCGGGGTCGGGAGATACGCAGTATTTT | CASSLGSGSGDTQYF
TRBJ2-5 | TRBV6-2/TRBV6-3 | NA | NA | TGTGCCAGCAGTTTGAACCCGGTGTTCCAGTACTTC | CASSLNPVFQYF
TRBJ2-5 | TRBV14 | TRBD1 | NA | TGTGCCAGCAGCCAATGGACAGGGAATCAAGAGACCCAGTACTTC | CASSQWTGNQETQYF
TRBJ2-2 | TRBV19 | TRBD2 | few | TGTGCCAGTAGTTCCACGGGACTAGCGAACACCGGGGAGCTGTTTTTT | CASSSTGLANTGELFF
TRBJ2-1 | TRBV28 | NA | NA | TGTGCCAGCAAGTCCCAGTCCCATGAGCAGTTCTTC | CASKSQSHEQFF
TRBJ2-2 | TRBV4-1 | TRBD2 | few | TGCGCCAGCAGCCAGGAACTGCCCGGGAGGAGCACCGGGGAGCTGTTTTTT | CASSQELPGRSTGELFF
TRBJ1-1 | TRBV18 | NA | NA | TGTGCCAGCTCACTCGCCAAGGGGACTGAAGCTTTCTTT | CASSLAKGTEAFF
TRBJ2-3 | TRBV2 | TRBD2 | once | TGTGCCAGCAGCCTTAGGACTAGCGGGAGCACAGATACGCAGTATTTT | CASSLRTSGSTDTQYF
TRBJ2-4 | TRBV7-2 | NA | NA | TGTGCCAGCAGCTCCTCAGGCACGGTAGCCAAAAACATTCAGTACTTC | CASSSSGTVAKNIQYF
TRBJ2-7 | TRBV15 | NA | NA | TGTGCCACCAGCAGAGTAGGCGGATACTCCGAGCAGTACTTC | CATSRVGGYSEQYF
TRBJ1-3 | TRBV24-1 | NA | NA | TGTGCCACCAGTGAGGGGGCTTCTGGAAACACCATATATTTT | CATSEGASGNTIYF
TRBJ2-2 | TRBV6-5 | TRBD1 | NA | TGTGCCAGCAGCTCCGGGACAGGGGTCACCGGGGAGCTGTTTTTT | CASSSGTGVTGELFF
TRBJ1-5 | TRBV6-6 | NA | NA | TGTGCCAGCAGAGCCGACAGTAGCAATCAGCCCCAGCATTTT | CASRADSSNQPQHF
TRBJ1-2 | TRBV7-2 | NA | NA | TGTGCCAGCAGCTTCGTGCAGGGGTGGGCTAACTATGGCTACACCTTC | CASSFVQGWANYGYTF
TRBJ2-4 | TRBV5-8 | TRBD1 | once | TGTGCCAGCAGCCAAAAGGGGGCGAAGGACATTCAGTACTTC | CASSQKGAKDIQYF
TRBJ1-6 | TRBV10-2 | NA | NA | TGCGCCAGTTGGCAAGTCGATTCACCCCTCCACTTT | CASWQVDSPLHF
TRBJ2-7 | TRBV4-2 | NA | once | TGTGCCAGCAGCCAACTGCTAGAGGGCGAGCAGTACTTC | CASSQLLEGEQYF
TRBJ2-1 | TRBV19 | TRBD2 | NA | TGTGCCAGTAGTATAAAAGCGGGGTCCTACAATGAGCAGTTCTTC | CASSIKAGSYNEQFF
TRBJ2-7 | TRBV18 | NA | NA | TGTGCCAGCTCACCATTTAGCTCCTACGAGCAGTACTTC | CASSPFSSYEQYF
TRBJ2-1 | TRBV10-1 | NA | NA | TGCGCCAGCAGTGAGACTTCTCCTACCGGGTACAATGAGCAGTTCTTC | CASSETSPTGYNEQFF
TRBJ2-3 | TRBV7-9 | TRBD1 | few | TGTGCCAGCAGCTTACAGGGGGACCAGCGGTATTTT | CASSLQGDQRYF
TRBJ2-1 | TRBV28 | NA | NA | TGTGCCAGCAGGTCGGTGCGGTCGTCCTACAATGAGCAGTTCTTC | CASRSVRSSYNEQFF